The 11 T cell receptor beta chains below come from one sample, sequenced in a study of blood T cell repertoires in COVID-19. Assay used: immunoSEQ multiplex PCR; TCRdb lists only in-frame clones, some missing. Of under 200,000 clones detected, about 80% appear once; the ten largest clones hold about 7.8%. Sequenced input: peripheral blood. Source of these receptors: a woman in her sixties with COVID-19, enrolled during active disease.

The chain carries TRBV6-6 and TRBJ2-7; TRBD1 is a possible D gene (7 bases). Trimming pared 2 bases from V and 2 bases from J, leaving 16 bases between. This CDR3 spans 16 amino acids. Looked up from germline, CDR1 is MNHNY and CDR2 is SVGAGI (reference sequence). The CDR3 region is CASSYTRDRLTYEQYF. The DNA of the CDR3 is TGTGCCAGCAGTTACACGCGGGACAGACTTACCTACGAGCAGTACTTC.

The rearrangement links TRBV25-1 to TRBJ1-3; the D gene is possibly TRBD1 (5 bases). CDR3 length: 15 amino acids. Per germline, CDR1 MGHDK and CDR2 SYGVNS. V was shortened by 3 bases and J by 0 bases, with 9 bases between the two germline ends. The CDR3 spells CASSDSGISGNTIYF. The DNA for the CDR3 is TGTGCCAGCAGTGATTCAGGGATCTCTGGAAACACCATATATTTT.

This clone was detected only once. The genes are TRBV2 and TRBJ1-6; maybe TRBD1 (6 bases). This CDR3 contains 14 residues. In germline, CDR1 is SNHLY, CDR2 FYNNEI. Trimming took off 1 base at V and 13 bases at J, with 14 bases between the two ends. The chain's CDR3 is CASSEERGASPLHF. CDR3 in DNA: TGTGCCAGCAGTGAAGAGCGGGGGGCCTCGCCCCTCCACTTT.

The CDR3 DNA is TGTGCCAGTAGTACCTCCGGGGGGCCAGGTGAAAAACTGTTTTTT. The encoded protein is CASSTSGGPGEKLFF. V usage is TRBV19 and J usage is TRBJ1-4, with a possible D match to TRBD1 (6 bases). The CDR3 has 15 amino acids. CDR1 and CDR2 from the germline V gene are LNHDA and SQIVND (reference sequence). The ends were cut back, 4 bases at V and 7 bases at J, with 16 bases in the middle.

The chain carries TRBV15 and TRBJ2-5, with 7 bases aligning to TRBD2. Germline-derived CDR1 and CDR2 are LNHNV and YYDKDF (reference sequence). V trimming: 2 bases; J trimming: 1 base; junction bases outside the gene matches: 4. The CDR3 spans 15 residues. CDR3 nucleotide sequence: TGTGCCACCAGCAGACTAGCGGTTGGCCAAGAGACCCAGTACTTC. It codes for CATSRLAVGQETQYF.

This sequence joins TRBV6-2 or TRBV6-3 and TRBJ2-7; no clear D gene. CDR1 MNHEY and CDR2 SVGEGT come from the germline V gene. V was cut by 4 bases and J by 4 bases, with 8 bases left in between. The CDR3 loop spans 12 amino acids. The CDR3 nucleotides are TGTGCCAGCAGTTCCTCCGTATACGAGCAGTACTTC. Its protein product is CASSSSVYEQYF.

The chain has TRBV2 and TRBJ2-5; 13 bases match TRBD2. V lost 4 bases to trimming and J lost 2 bases; unmatched junction nucleotides: 4. Per germline, CDR1 SNHLY and CDR2 FYNNEI. The CDR3 length is 16 residues. CDR3 in DNA: TGTGCCAGCAGTGCCGGACTAGCGGGGGTACAAGAGACCCAGTACTTC. Its translation: CASSAGLAGVQETQYF.

The rearrangement links TRBV2 to TRBJ2-3; no clear D gene. The length of the CDR3 is 10 residues. The V and J ends lost 9 bases and 8 bases respectively, with 9 bases between them. The V gene's germline CDR1 is SNHLY and CDR2 FYNNEI. CDR3 region: CASKVGTQYF. CDR3 sequence (DNA): TGTGCCAGTAAAGTCGGTACGCAGTATTTT.

In this sample, this clone turned up once. V is TRBV7-8 and J is TRBJ2-3, with a possible D match to TRBD1 (6 bases). The CDR3 totals 16 residues. The V end lost 2 bases, the J end lost 2 bases, and 14 bases lay between the germline ends. CDR1 is SGHVS and CDR2 is FQNEAQ in the germline V gene. CDR3: CASSLMQQGITDTQYF. In DNA, the CDR3 is TGTGCCAGCAGCTTAATGCAGCAGGGGATCACAGATACGCAGTATTTT.

As for this clone: This same CDR3 is encoded by further DNA sequences in the sample. This chain joins TRBV7-9 and TRBJ1-2; D gene unclear. Germline values: CDR1 SEHNR, CDR2 FQNEAQ (reference sequence). V was trimmed by 2 bases and J by 4 bases, leaving 8 bases between them. The CDR3 contains 13 residues. CDR3 coding DNA: TGTGCCAGCAGCTTAAACAGCCTCTATGGCTACACCTTC. It translates to CASSLNSLYGYTF.

The chain recombines TRBV9 with TRBJ2-7, with 10 bases identical to TRBD1. Germline V gives CDR1 SGDLS, CDR2 YYNGEE. V was clipped by 0 bases and J by 3 bases; unmatched bases: 3. This CDR3 is built from 15 residues. CDR3 in amino acids: CASSVGDRGGYEQYF. The DNA for the CDR3 is TGTGCCAGCAGCGTAGGGGACAGGGGCGGCTACGAGCAGTACTTC.